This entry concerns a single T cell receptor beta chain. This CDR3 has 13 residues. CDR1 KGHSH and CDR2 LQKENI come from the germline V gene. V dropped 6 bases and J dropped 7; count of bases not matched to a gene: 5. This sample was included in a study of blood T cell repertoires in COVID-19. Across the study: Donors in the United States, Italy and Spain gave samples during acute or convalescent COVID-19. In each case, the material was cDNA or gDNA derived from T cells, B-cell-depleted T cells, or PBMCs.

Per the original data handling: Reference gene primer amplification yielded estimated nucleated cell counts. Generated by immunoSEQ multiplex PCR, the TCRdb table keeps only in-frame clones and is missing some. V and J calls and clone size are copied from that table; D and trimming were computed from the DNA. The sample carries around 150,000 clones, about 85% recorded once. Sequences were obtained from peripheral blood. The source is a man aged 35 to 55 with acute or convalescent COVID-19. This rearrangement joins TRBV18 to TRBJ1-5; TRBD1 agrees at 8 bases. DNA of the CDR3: TGTGCCAGCTCCTCGGACAGGGACCAGCCCCAGCATTTT. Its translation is CASSSDRDQPQHF.